Presented here are 12 T cell receptor beta chains from one specimen sequenced in a study of blood T cell repertoires in COVID-19. The data were produced by immunoSEQ multiplex PCR, yet TCRdb's version contains in-frame clones alone and is incomplete. The table has 60,000 or so clones, 79% seen once. Material: peripheral blood. These receptors were obtained from a man aged 55 to 70 with acute or convalescent COVID-19.

The V call is TRBV5-4, the J call TRBJ2-3; unclear D gene. This CDR3 spans 13 amino acids. Between the trimmed V and J ends, which lost 1 base and 2 bases, there was a span of 5 bases. Germline V lookup: CDR1 SGHNT, CDR2 YYREEE (reference sequence). The CDR3 spells CASSLTYTDTQYF. The DNA for the CDR3 is TGTGCCAGCAGCTTGACCTACACAGATACGCAGTATTTT.

This chain connects TRBV7-8 to TRBJ2-1; D possibly corresponds to TRBD2 (7 bases). Germline V lookup: CDR1 SGHVS, CDR2 FQNEAQ. CDR3 length: 16 amino acids. Between the trimmed V and J ends, which lost 0 bases and 5 bases, there was a span of 14 bases. This chain's CDR3 is CASSLAMGGAHNEQFF. The DNA for the CDR3 is TGTGCCAGCAGCTTAGCGATGGGGGGGGCCCACAATGAGCAGTTCTTC. The entire variable domain, with the rest obtained from reference TRBV7-8 and TRBJ2-1, is as follows: GAGVSQSPRYKVAKRGQDVALRCDPISGHVSLFWYQQALGQGPEFLTYFQNEAQLDKSGLPSDRFFAERPEGSVSTLKIQRTQQEDSAVYLCASSLAMGGAHNEQFFGPGTRLTVL.

The chain is built from TRBV28 and TRBJ1-2, with 11 nucleotides matching TRBD1. Germline loops: CDR1 MDHEN, CDR2 SYDVKM. J gave up 7 bases and V 3 bases, and 7 bases lay outside the gene matches. The CDR3 has 15 amino acids. CDR3 coding DNA: TGTGCCAGCAGTTTGGGGCCCGGACAGGGGGCTGGCTACACCTTC. This translates into CASSLGPGQGAGYTF.

The chain combines TRBV28 with TRBJ2-5, with TRBD2 matching over 9 bases. Germline V CDR1 and CDR2: MDHEN, SYDVKM. The CDR3 is 15 residues long. The junction had 10 bases not matched to a gene; V was cut back by 6 bases and J by 5 bases. CDR3 region: CASSVAGGARETQYF. Here the CDR3 DNA reads TGTGCCAGCAGCGTCGCGGGGGGGGCTAGGGAGACCCAGTACTTC.

The chain uses TRBV30 and TRBJ1-5; tentative D call: TRBD1 (5 bases). Trimming removed 0 bases at V and 6 bases at J, with 12 bases between. Germline CDR1 is GTSNPN and CDR2 is SVGIG (reference sequence). The CDR3 runs 14 residues. Here the CDR3 DNA reads TGTGCCTGGAGTGTAATGCAGGGAGGTCAGCCCCAGCATTTT. Protein: CAWSVMQGGQPQHF.

The chain has TRBV2 and TRBJ1-5; 10 bases align to TRBD1. Germline values: CDR1 SNHLY, CDR2 FYNNEI. This CDR3 contains 14 residues. The J segment lost 5 bases and the V segment lost 6 bases, leaving 4 bases of the junction unmatched. In DNA, the CDR3 is TGTGCCAGCAGGACGGACAGGGGGTATCAGCCCCAGCATTTT. It encodes CASRTDRGYQPQHF.

This chain connects TRBV19 to TRBJ2-1; D is ambiguous. V lost 0 bases, J lost 5 bases, and 5 bases lay in between. The germline CDR1 and CDR2 sequences are LNHDA and SQIVND (reference sequence). The CDR3 is made up of 13 amino acids. CDR3 bases: TGTGCCAGTAGTATAGACCCAGACAATGAGCAGTTCTTC. Encoded protein: CASSIDPDNEQFF.

The rearrangement joins TRBV5-5 to TRBJ2-7; 9 bases fit TRBD1. Germline assignment: CDR1 SGHKS and CDR2 YYEKEE (reference sequence). The trim removed 2 bases at V and 3 bases at J, leaving 3 bases unmatched. The CDR3 loop spans 14 amino acids. The CDR3 nucleotides read TGTGCCAGCAGCTTCCCGGGACAGGGCTACGAGCAGTACTTC. It translates to CASSFPGQGYEQYF.

The chain recombines TRBV5-8 with TRBJ1-1; D call uncertain. CDR1 is SGHTS, CDR2 YDEGEE, per germline. The CDR3 is made up of 15 amino acids. The ends were cut back, 4 bases at V and 1 base at J, with 14 bases in the middle. CDR3 nucleotide sequence: TGTGCCAGCAGCCCACGGGTCAGTTCGAACACTGAAGCTTTCTTT. Protein sequence: CASSPRVSSNTEAFF.

The rearrangement joins TRBV29-1 to TRBJ1-1, with D possibly matching TRBD1 (5 bases). The CDR3 spans 13 residues. Trimming pared 7 bases from V and 4 bases from J, leaving 16 bases between. CDR1 SQVTM and CDR2 ANQGSEA come from the germline V gene. The CDR3 region is CSADRNGATEAFF. The CDR3 bases are TGCAGCGCCGACCGAAATGGGGCCACTGAAGCTTTCTTT.

This clone was observed a few times. J is TRBJ1-6 and V is TRBV6-1; 9 positions agree with TRBD1. After removal of 3 bases from V and 6 bases from J, the junction contained 3 bases not matched to a gene. CDR3 length equals 15 residues. Germline V gene sequence: CDR1 MNHNS, CDR2 SASEGT. CDR3 sequence reads: CASSDRQGGNSPLHF. CDR3 bases: TGTGCCAGCAGTGATAGACAGGGGGGTAATTCACCCCTCCACTTT.

The rearrangement uses TRBV10-2 and TRBJ2-1, with D perhaps matching TRBD1 (5 bases). Trimming cost V 10 bases and J 8 bases, with 15 bases left between them. From germline, CDR1 is WSHSY and CDR2 SAAADI. The CDR3 length is 12 residues. CDR3 bases: TGCGCCACCAAGGCAGGGTGGGATGAGCAGTTCTTC. Protein product: CATKAGWDEQFF.